This paragraph reports one TCR beta chain. This entry belongs to a study of blood T cell repertoires in COVID-19. Study as a whole: Samples of COVID-19 (acute and convalescent) were obtained from the United States, Italy and Spain. The cDNA or gDNA used as material had been derived from T cells, B-cell-depleted T cells, or PBMCs.

In the study's own analysis: Amplifying reference gene primers gave estimates of nucleated cell counts. Profiled with immunoSEQ multiplex PCR; TCRdb holds only in-frame clones, not every one. D and trimming come from the DNA, and the V and J calls and clone size come from that table. The sample yields over 150,000 clones, over 65% seen once. Germline V gene lookup returns CDR1 SEHNR and CDR2 FQNEAQ (reference sequence). Trimming stripped 7 bases from V and 4 bases from J, with 16 bases between. This CDR3 has 14 amino acids. The chain couples TRBV7-9 to TRBJ1-2; D perhaps matches TRBD1 (5 bases). This TCR came from a man aged 55-75 years with acute or convalescent COVID-19. The sequenced sample consisted of peripheral blood. CDR3 bases: TGTGCCAGCACCGGGGGAGGCAGATTCTATGGCTACACCTTC. Translation gives CASTGGGRFYGYTF.